This TCR beta chain originates from a study of graft-versus-host responses after intestinal transplantation. Turning to the study itself: Those transplanted obtained multivisceral, liver-intestinal, or isolated intestinal grafts. Induction using anti-thymocyte globulin, followed by tacrolimus and steroids for roughly 3 years, was given to all recipients.

There are 13 residues in the CDR3. Germline V CDR1 and CDR2: SNHLY, FYNNEI. Between the trimmed V and J ends, which lost 6 bases and 0 bases, there was a span of 8 bases. Study findings and constraints: The authors found GvH clones in recipient marrow, some appearing first in ileum or blood.

Profiling relied on immunoSEQ multiplex PCR, and the TCRdb table lists in-frame clones only, not all of them. The sample has about 38,000 clones; around 83% are singletons. A note on this clone: Its antigen remains unidentified.

The chain links TRBV2 to TRBJ1-2; the D is unclear. The sequence derives from a human patient who received an intestinal transplant, so some T cells may come from the graft donor. Specimen: PBMCs, collected about 1,000 days after transplant. CDR3 DNA: TGTGCCAGCAGGGGCTCGGCTAACTATGGCTACACCTTC. Translation gives CASRGSANYGYTF.